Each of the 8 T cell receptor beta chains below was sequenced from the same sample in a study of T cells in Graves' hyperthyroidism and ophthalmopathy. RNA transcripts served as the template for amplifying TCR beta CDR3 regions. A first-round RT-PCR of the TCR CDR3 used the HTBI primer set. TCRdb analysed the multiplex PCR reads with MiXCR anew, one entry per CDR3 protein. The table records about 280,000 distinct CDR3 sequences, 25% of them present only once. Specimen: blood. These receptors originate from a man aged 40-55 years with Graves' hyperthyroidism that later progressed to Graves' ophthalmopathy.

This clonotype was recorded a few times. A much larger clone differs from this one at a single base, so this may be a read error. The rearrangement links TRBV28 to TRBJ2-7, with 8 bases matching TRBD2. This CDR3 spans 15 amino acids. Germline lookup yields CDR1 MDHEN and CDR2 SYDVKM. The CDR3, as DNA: TGTTCCAGCAGTTTATTAATCGGGAGGGTGCTCGAGCAGTACTTC. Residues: CSSSLLIGRVLEQYF.

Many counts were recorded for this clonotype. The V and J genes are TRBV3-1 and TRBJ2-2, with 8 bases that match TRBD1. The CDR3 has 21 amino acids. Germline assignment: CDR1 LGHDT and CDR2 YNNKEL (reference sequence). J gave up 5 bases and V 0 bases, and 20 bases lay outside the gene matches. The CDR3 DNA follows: TGTGCCAGCAGCCAAGATACCACCCCTTGGACAGGGTCCCGTGCTACCGGGGAGCTGTTTTTT. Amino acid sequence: CASSQDTTPWTGSRATGELFF.

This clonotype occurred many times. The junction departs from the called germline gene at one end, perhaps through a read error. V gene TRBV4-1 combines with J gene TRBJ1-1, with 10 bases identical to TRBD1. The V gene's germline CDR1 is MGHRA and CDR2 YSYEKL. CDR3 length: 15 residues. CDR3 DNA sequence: TGCGCCAGCAGCCAAGATTTGACAGGGGGCACTGAAGCTCTCTTT. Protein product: CASSQDLTGGTEALF.

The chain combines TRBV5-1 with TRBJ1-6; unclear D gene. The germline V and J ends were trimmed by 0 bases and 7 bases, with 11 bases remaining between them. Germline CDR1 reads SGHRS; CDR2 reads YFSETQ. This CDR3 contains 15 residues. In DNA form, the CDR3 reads TGCGCCAGCAGCTTGGTGGGTCTCGGCAATTCACCCCTCCACTTT. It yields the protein CASSLVGLGNSPLHF.

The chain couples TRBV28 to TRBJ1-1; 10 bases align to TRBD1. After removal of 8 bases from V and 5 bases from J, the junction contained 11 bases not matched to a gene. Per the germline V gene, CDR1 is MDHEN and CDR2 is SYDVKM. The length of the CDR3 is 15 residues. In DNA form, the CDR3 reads TGTGCCAGCGGGACAGGGGTAGGAGTTGTTACTGAAGCTTTCTTT. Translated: CASGTGVGVVTEAFF.

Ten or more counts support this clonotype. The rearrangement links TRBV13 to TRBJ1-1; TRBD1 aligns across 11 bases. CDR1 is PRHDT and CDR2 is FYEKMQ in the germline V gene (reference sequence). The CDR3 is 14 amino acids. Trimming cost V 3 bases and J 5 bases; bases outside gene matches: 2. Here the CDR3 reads CASSFGTGGTEAFF. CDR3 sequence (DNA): TGTGCCAGCAGCTTCGGGACAGGGGGGACTGAAGCTTTCTTT.

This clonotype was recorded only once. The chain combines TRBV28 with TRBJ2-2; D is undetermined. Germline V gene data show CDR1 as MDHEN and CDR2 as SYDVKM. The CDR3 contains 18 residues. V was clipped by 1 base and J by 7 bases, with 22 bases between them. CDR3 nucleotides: TGTGCCAGCAGTTTATCCCCCGTTCTATATTTACGACACGGGGAGCTGTTTTTT. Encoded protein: CASSLSPVLYLRHGELFF. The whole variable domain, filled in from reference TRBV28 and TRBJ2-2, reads DVKVTQSSRYLVKRTGEKVFLECVQDMDHENMFWYRQDPGLGLRLIYFSYDVKMKEKGDIPEGYSVSREKKERFSLILESASTNQTSMYLCASSLSPVLYLRHGELFFGEGSRLTVL.

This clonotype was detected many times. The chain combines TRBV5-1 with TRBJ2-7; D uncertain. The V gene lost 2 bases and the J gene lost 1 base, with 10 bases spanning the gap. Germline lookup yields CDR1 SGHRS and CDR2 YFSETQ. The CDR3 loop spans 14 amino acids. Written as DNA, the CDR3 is TGCGCCAGCAGCTTCGAAACGGTTTCCTACGAGCAGTACTTC. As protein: CASSFETVSYEQYF. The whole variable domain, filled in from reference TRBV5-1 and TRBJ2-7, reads KAGVTQTPRYLIKTRGQQVTLSCSPISGHRSVSWYQQTPGQGLQFLFEYFSETQRNKGNFPGRFSGRQFSNSRSEMNVSTLELGDSALYLCASSFETVSYEQYFGPGTRLTVT.